The 22 T cell receptor beta chains below all came from one sample that was sequenced in a study of siplizumab effects on memory and regulatory T cells. The method was immunoSEQ multiplex PCR; TCRdb's version includes in-frame clones alone and lacks a portion of them. The sample includes 12,000 or so clones, almost 40% of them seen just once. The antigens for these receptors are not known. Responder and stimulator cells in the mixed lymphocyte reaction were cultured together for under 7 days at 37°C. Input material: CFSE-low (dividing) CD8+ T cells sorted from an allogeneic mixed lymphocyte reaction. The receptors were sampled from a human donor in good health; the cells came from an allogeneic mixed lymphocyte reaction.

Only a few counts were recorded for this clone. V is TRBV29-1 and J is TRBJ1-3; weak D call: TRBD1 (6 bases). Trimming removed 1 base from V and 7 bases from J, with 11 bases in between. The length of the CDR3 is 13 residues. In germline, CDR1 is SQVTM, CDR2 ANQGSEA. The CDR3 reads CSVEAGGGNTIYF. The CDR3 DNA reads TGCAGCGTTGAAGCGGGAGGGGGTAACACCATATATTTT.

This clone ranks as medium-sized (0.01 to 0.1%). The chain is built from TRBV27 and TRBJ1-5; no reliable D call. V gave up 5 bases and J gave up 6 bases, with 20 bases separating them. This CDR3 region has 16 residues. Germline V CDR1 and CDR2: MNHEY, SMNVEV (reference sequence). CDR3 sequence: CASSALGVEGSQPQHF. In DNA, the CDR3 is TGTGCCAGCAGTGCCCTCGGGGTAGAAGGTTCTCAGCCCCAGCATTTT.

By proportion, this clone is medium-sized. The genes are TRBV27 and TRBJ1-1; 10 bases match TRBD1. The V gene's germline CDR1 is MNHEY and CDR2 SMNVEV (reference sequence). CDR3 length: 15 residues. V lost 3 bases to trimming and J lost 3 bases; unmatched junction nucleotides: 4. The CDR3 DNA reads as TGTGCCAGCAGTTTCGACAGGGGGCCGTACACTGAAGCTTTCTTT. The encoded protein is CASSFDRGPYTEAFF.

The chain combines TRBV6-5 with TRBJ2-1, with TRBD2 matching 12 bases. The germline gives CDR1 MNHEY, CDR2 SVGAGI. V lost 3 bases to trimming and J lost 7 bases; unmatched junction nucleotides: 4. The CDR3 totals 15 residues. The CDR3 DNA is TGTGCCAGCAGTTATTCGCTAGCGGGGGGGAATGAGCAGTTCTTC. It codes for CASSYSLAGGNEQFF.

The rearrangement joins TRBV9 to TRBJ1-2, with no clear D. CDR3 length equals 13 residues. Germline CDR1 is SGDLS and CDR2 is YYNGEE. The V end was cut by 0 bases, the J end by 3 bases, with 6 bases between. The CDR3 DNA reads TGTGCCAGCAGCGTAGAAGGGCACTATGGCTACACCTTC. It yields the protein CASSVEGHYGYTF.

In this sample, this clone is medium-sized. The V and J genes are TRBV7-2 and TRBJ2-7; D is tentatively TRBD1 or TRBD2 (5 bases each). The length of the CDR3 is 14 residues. Between the trimmed V and J ends, which lost 3 bases and 3 bases, there was a span of 12 bases. The V gene's germline CDR1 is SGHTA and CDR2 FQGNSA. The CDR3 region has the DNA TGTGCCAGCAGCTTGAGGGGAACGGTCTACGAGCAGTACTTC. Translating it yields CASSLRGTVYEQYF.

The chain carries TRBV4-1 and TRBJ2-7; 13 bases map to TRBD2. Germline lookup yields CDR1 MGHRA and CDR2 YSYEKL. The CDR3 is made up of 15 amino acids. After removal of 5 bases from V and 2 bases from J, the junction contained 3 bases not matched to a gene. The chain's CDR3 is CASSWTSGSPYEQYF. In DNA form, the CDR3 reads TGCGCCAGCAGCTGGACTAGCGGGAGTCCCTACGAGCAGTACTTC.

The rearrangement links TRBV5-1 to TRBJ2-6; the D gene is possibly TRBD1 (5 bases). V lost 4 bases and J lost 0, with 5 bases in between. CDR1 is SGHRS and CDR2 is YFSETQ in the germline V gene. This CDR3 is built from 14 residues. The CDR3 sequence: CASSDSSGANVLTF. The CDR3, as DNA: TGCGCCAGCAGCGACAGCTCTGGGGCCAACGTCCTGACTTTC.

V usage is TRBV9 and J usage is TRBJ2-7, with 13 nucleotides matching TRBD2. J was trimmed by 6 bases and V by 4 bases; bases with no gene match: 7. Germline CDR1 SGDLS, CDR2 YYNGEE. The CDR3 covers 15 residues. In DNA, the CDR3 is TGTGCCAGCAGCCCCAGGACTAGCGGGGGTAGCGAGCAGTACTTC. This translates into CASSPRTSGGSEQYF.

By sample share, this clone is medium-sized. This rearrangement joins TRBV12-5 to TRBJ2-1, with 7 bases lining up with TRBD1. The CDR3 covers 16 residues. Trimming removed 6 bases from V and 5 bases from J; junction bases left unmatched: 13. From germline, CDR1 is LGHNT and CDR2 FRNRAP. CDR3 sequence: CASGLGWGQQDNEQFF. In DNA form, the CDR3 reads TGTGCTAGTGGCCTCGGGTGGGGACAGCAAGACAATGAGCAGTTCTTC.

To note about this clone: The identical CDR3 is also encoded by other nucleotide sequences in the sample. The V and J genes are TRBV9 and TRBJ1-5; D unclear. The V end lost 4 bases, the J end lost 8 bases, and 16 bases lay between the germline ends. The CDR3 is made up of 14 amino acids. Germline V lookup: CDR1 SGDLS, CDR2 YYNGEE. CDR3 nucleotides: TGTGCCAGCAGCCCCTGGGGAGCGTCCGAGCCCCAGCATTTT. As protein: CASSPWGASEPQHF.

Ten or more counts support this clone. The chain employs TRBV7-9 and TRBJ1-1; maybe TRBD1 (6 bases). The CDR3 runs 14 residues. Per germline, CDR1 SEHNR and CDR2 FQNEAQ (reference sequence). The ends were cut back, 3 bases at V and 6 bases at J, with 14 bases in the middle. The CDR3 reads CASSFIGGAAEAFF. Written as DNA, the CDR3 is TGTGCCAGCAGCTTTATTGGGGGGGCCGCTGAAGCTTTCTTT.

This clone has just a few counts. The chain has TRBV2 and TRBJ2-3; D is perhaps TRBD1 (6 bases). Per germline, CDR1 SNHLY and CDR2 FYNNEI. This CDR3 spans 15 amino acids. V shed 3 bases and J shed 0 bases, with 10 bases lying between them. The CDR3 protein is CASSEVGASTDTQYF. Written as DNA, the CDR3 is TGTGCCAGCAGTGAGGTGGGGGCAAGCACAGATACGCAGTATTTT. The full variable domain, rest sourced from reference TRBV2 and TRBJ2-3, is EPEVTQTPSHQVTQMGQEVILRCVPISNHLYFYWYRQILGQKVEFLVSFYNNEISEKSEIFDDQFSVERPDGSNFTLKIRSTKLEDSAMYFCASSEVGASTDTQYFGPGTRLTVL.

This clone has just a few counts. The J gene is TRBJ1-2, the V gene TRBV7-9; 8 nucleotides agree with TRBD1. With V trimmed by 3 bases and J by 2 bases, 5 bases remained unmatched. The CDR3 covers 15 residues. Germline CDR1 is SEHNR and CDR2 is FQNEAQ (reference sequence). The CDR3 loop is CASSLAGTGNYGYTF. CDR3 coding DNA: TGTGCCAGCAGCTTGGCCGGGACAGGCAACTATGGCTACACCTTC. Full variable domain (missing parts from reference TRBV7-9 and TRBJ1-2): DTGVSQNPRHKITKRGQNVTFRCDPISEHNRLYWYRQTLGQGPEFLTYFQNEAQLEKSRLLSDRFSAERPKGSFSTLEIQRTEQGDSAMYLCASSLAGTGNYGYTFGSGTRLTVV.

In its sample, this clone was seen many times. This chain uses TRBV5-1 with TRBJ2-3; a possible D gene is TRBD1 (5 bases). Trimming stripped 5 bases from V and 0 bases from J, with 7 bases between. This CDR3 contains 13 residues. CDR1 and CDR2 from the germline V gene are SGHRS and YFSETQ. The CDR3 coding sequence is TGCGCCAGCAGACAGGAGAGCACAGATACGCAGTATTTT. Protein product: CASRQESTDTQYF.

CDR3 in amino acids: CASSVGEGRAFF. The CDR3 nucleotides read TGTGCCAGCAGCGTGGGGGAGGGGAGAGCTTTCTTT. The V gene is TRBV9, the J gene TRBJ1-1; D perhaps matches TRBD1 (5 bases). Germline values: CDR1 SGDLS, CDR2 YYNGEE. V lost 2 bases, J lost 10 bases, and 12 bases lay in between. This CDR3 comprises 12 residues.

This clone was counted between two and nine times. The J gene is TRBJ2-1, the V gene TRBV18, with 7 bases that match TRBD1. Germline V gene data show CDR1 as KGHSH and CDR2 as LQKENI. CDR3 length equals 18 residues. Trimming cost V 3 bases and J 2 bases; bases outside gene matches: 13. CDR3 nucleotides: TGTGCCAGCTCACCCCAACGGACAGGATGGGTCGCCTACAATGAGCAGTTCTTC. Amino acid sequence: CASSPQRTGWVAYNEQFF.

This clone has just a few counts. This chain joins TRBV4-1 and TRBJ1-6; 7 bases fit TRBD1. CDR1 and CDR2 (germline): MGHRA, YSYEKL. J was trimmed by 7 bases and V by 0 bases; bases with no gene match: 9. The CDR3 consists of 17 residues. The CDR3 nucleotides are TGCGCCAGCAGCCAAGAGGCGGTAGGGGGCCCGAATTCACCCCTCCACTTT. Residues: CASSQEAVGGPNSPLHF.

The CDR3 sequence is CASSPIQPSSYNEQFF. The CDR3 region has the DNA TGTGCCAGCAGTCCGATACAGCCTAGTTCCTACAATGAGCAGTTCTTC. The genes are TRBV27 and TRBJ2-1; no firm D call. The germline V gene has CDR1 MNHEY and CDR2 SMNVEV (reference sequence). The CDR3 contains 16 residues. V gave up 5 bases and J gave up 1 base, with 15 bases separating them.

This clone was counted between two and nine times. The CDR3 sequence: CASSPYKGAGTGELFF. The CDR3, as DNA: TGTGCCAGCAGCCCGTATAAGGGGGCGGGCACCGGGGAGCTGTTTTTT. The J gene is TRBJ2-2, the V gene TRBV7-2; 7 nucleotides align to TRBD1. Germline values: CDR1 SGHTA, CDR2 FQGNSA. The CDR3 is 16 amino acids. V lost 5 bases, J lost 4 bases, and 10 bases stayed unmatched.

This chain connects TRBV7-9 to TRBJ2-3; 8 nucleotides line up with TRBD2. The CDR3 extends over 15 amino acids. Per the germline V gene, CDR1 is SEHNR and CDR2 is FQNEAQ (reference sequence). Trimming removed 4 bases from V and 6 bases from J; junction bases left unmatched: 9. The CDR3 loop is CASSSGLGLWDTQYF. The CDR3 DNA is TGTGCCAGCAGCTCGGGACTAGGATTATGGGATACGCAGTATTTT.

This sequence joins TRBV7-6 and TRBJ2-3; D not resolved. This CDR3 is built from 12 residues. CDR1 is SGHVS and CDR2 is FNYEAQ in the germline V gene. The V end was cut by 4 bases, the J end by 1 base, with 3 bases between. The CDR3 bases are TGTGCCAGCAGCTGGGGCACAGATACGCAGTATTTT. Translated, it gives CASSWGTDTQYF.